The T cell receptor (beta chain) under discussion was sequenced for a study of blood T cell repertoires in COVID-19. About the research overall: COVID-19 samples from acute and convalescent phases originated in the United States, Italy and Spain.

Produced via immunoSEQ multiplex PCR; TCRdb's table is partial and in-frame only. Of fewer than 200,000 clones detected, about 83% appear once; the ten largest clones hold roughly an eighth. The sequencing input was peripheral blood. The source of this sequence is a woman in her seventies with COVID-19, enrolled during active disease.

The CDR3 DNA follows: TGTGCCAGCACCGTGGGGGCAGGGAGGGTCCAAGAGACCCAGTACTTC. It encodes CASTVGAGRVQETQYF. The gene calls are TRBV9 and TRBJ2-5; TRBD2 is a possible D gene (7 bases). Germline-derived CDR1 and CDR2 are SGDLS and YYNGEE. This CDR3 region has 16 residues. The ends were cut back, 6 bases at V and 1 base at J, with 19 bases in the middle.